Each of the 27 T cell receptor beta chains below was sequenced from the same sample in a study of identical twins. TCRdb redid the calling of the 5' RACE reads with MiXCR, one entry per CDR3 protein. The sample comprises 200,000 to 250,000 distinct CDR3 sequences, 8% to 11% of which are singletons, and approximately 11% rests with the top ten. Sequencing used memory T cells sorted from blood. The source is a man aged 45 to 65 in good health.

Ten or more counts support this clonotype. V gene TRBV7-6 combines with J gene TRBJ2-7; 10 bases match TRBD1. The CDR3 spans 13 residues. The germline V gene encodes CDR1 SGHVS and CDR2 FNYEAQ. Unmatched junction bases numbered 5, after V lost 8 bases and J lost 4 bases. For the CDR3, the DNA is TGTGCCAGCCGTCGGGACAGGGGTTACGAGCAGTACTTC. Translation: CASRRDRGYEQYF.

This clonotype has more than one count but fewer than ten. This chain uses TRBV9 with TRBJ1-2, with D possibly being TRBD1 (6 bases). CDR1 SGDLS and CDR2 YYNGEE come from the germline V gene. V dropped 0 bases and J dropped 8 bases, with 17 bases sitting between them. This CDR3 is 15 amino acids long. Here the CDR3 reads CASSVGTVGPGGYTF. CDR3 coding DNA: TGTGCCAGCAGCGTAGGGACAGTCGGGCCCGGGGGCTACACCTTC.

This clonotype was detected many times. The V gene is TRBV4-3, the J gene TRBJ2-7, with 8 bases aligning to TRBD1. The trim removed 4 bases at V and 2 bases at J, leaving 1 base unmatched. CDR1 is LGHNA and CDR2 is YSLEER in the germline V gene. The CDR3 is 13 residues long. CDR3: CASSPGQAYEQYF. As DNA, the CDR3 is TGCGCCAGCAGCCCGGGACAGGCCTACGAGCAGTACTTC.

In this sample, this clonotype turned up many times. The rearrangement links TRBV5-1 to TRBJ2-3, with TRBD2 matching over 8 bases. This CDR3 contains 17 residues. Germline CDR1 reads SGHRS; CDR2 reads YFSETQ. V lost 0 bases, J lost 2 bases, and 8 bases stayed unmatched. Here the CDR3 reads CASSLAWSGGNTDTQYF. For the CDR3, the DNA is TGCGCCAGCAGCTTGGCCTGGAGCGGGGGAAACACAGATACGCAGTATTTT. Full variable domain (rest looked up from reference TRBV5-1 and TRBJ2-3): KAGVTQTPRYLIKTRGQQVTLSCSPISGHRSVSWYQQTPGQGLQFLFEYFSETQRNKGNFPGRFSGRQFSNSRSEMNVSTLELGDSALYLCASSLAWSGGNTDTQYFGPGTRLTVL.

The genes are TRBV11-2 and TRBJ2-1; a weak D match, TRBD1 (5 bases). Germline CDR1 is SGHAT and CDR2 is FQNNGV. This CDR3 has 16 residues. Trimming took off 5 bases at V and 1 base at J, with 15 bases between the two ends. CDR3 sequence: CASSPGTGFSYNEQFF. The DNA of the CDR3 is TGTGCCAGCAGCCCAGGAACAGGTTTTTCCTACAATGAGCAGTTCTTC.

This clonotype was seen at least ten times. V and J are TRBV11-2 and TRBJ1-1, with no clear D. The CDR3 consists of 13 residues. V was pared by 2 bases and J by 7 bases, with 11 bases between. Per the germline V gene, CDR1 is SGHAT and CDR2 is FQNNGV. The CDR3 region has the DNA TGTGCCAGCAGCTTAACGGCGCGGGGTGAAGCTTTCTTT. It encodes CASSLTARGEAFF.

The chain is built from TRBV28 and TRBJ2-3; the D gene is possibly TRBD1 (6 bases). This CDR3 contains 14 residues. Trimming stripped 6 bases from V and 2 bases from J, with 12 bases between. Germline assignment: CDR1 MDHEN and CDR2 SYDVKM. The CDR3 reads CASRGAILTDTQYF. The CDR3 DNA reads TGTGCCAGCAGGGGGGCGATACTCACAGATACGCAGTATTTT. The variable domain in full, completed from reference TRBV28 and TRBJ2-3, reads DVKVTQSSRYLVKRTGEKVFLECVQDMDHENMFWYRQDPGLGLRLIYFSYDVKMKEKGDIPEGYSVSREKKERFSLILESASTNQTSMYLCASRGAILTDTQYFGPGTRLTVL.

At least ten counts were recorded for this clonotype. The chain joins TRBV3-1 to TRBJ1-2; no reliable D call. The CDR3 is 11 residues long. The germline V gene has CDR1 LGHDT and CDR2 YNNKEL (reference sequence). V was shortened by 2 bases and J by 9 bases, with 7 bases between the two germline ends. CDR3 sequence: CASSQSNSYTF. CDR3 sequence (DNA): TGTGCCAGCAGCCAATCTAACAGCTACACCTTC.

The chain has TRBV6-5 and TRBJ2-7; TRBD1 aligns across 12 bases. The germline gives CDR1 MNHEY, CDR2 SVGAGI. Trimming at V came to 2 bases and at J to 2 bases, leaving 1 base not matched to a gene. This CDR3 region has 15 residues. The CDR3 spells CASSYRDRGPYEQYF. In nucleotides, the CDR3 is TGTGCCAGCAGTTACCGGGACAGGGGGCCCTACGAGCAGTACTTC.

This clonotype turned up a few times. The CDR3 DNA reads as TGTGCCAGCAGTGGTACAGAGACCCAGTACTTC. This codes for CASSGTETQYF. The chain couples TRBV28 to TRBJ2-5; D is undetermined. Germline V gene data show CDR1 as MDHEN and CDR2 as SYDVKM. The CDR3 consists of 11 residues. Trimming took 5 bases from V and 4 from J, leaving 5 bases between them.

This clonotype has only a few counts. The DNA for the CDR3 is TGTGCCGGGAAGGCTGAAGGCACTGAAGCTTTCTTT. It specifies CAGKAEGTEAFF. The V and J genes are TRBV12-3 or TRBV12-4 and TRBJ1-1; D is uncertain. This CDR3 is 12 amino acids long. Trimming shortened V by 11 bases and J by 4 bases, and 14 bases separated the two germline ends.

This clonotype was seen repeatedly, ten times or more. This chain connects TRBV5-1 to TRBJ1-2, with no clear D. V was pared by 4 bases and J by 2 bases, with 9 bases between. This CDR3 comprises 13 residues. Germline CDR1 and CDR2: SGHRS and YFSETQ. The CDR3 bases are TGCGCCAGCAGCCCCCGCAGCAACTATGGCTACACCTTC. Its protein is CASSPRSNYGYTF.

This clonotype was recorded many times. The CDR3 nucleotides are TGTGCCAGCAGACCGAGAAGCCCTGTGGGTGAGCAGTTCTTC. It encodes CASRPRSPVGEQFF. The V and J genes are TRBV28 and TRBJ2-1, with D unresolved. This CDR3 spans 14 amino acids. Germline V gives CDR1 MDHEN, CDR2 SYDVKM. V was pared by 6 bases and J by 9 bases, with 18 bases between.

This clonotype appeared many times. CDR3 amino acids: CASSLEPGRPEGGFF. CDR3 DNA sequence: TGTGCCAGCAGCCTAGAACCGGGCAGGCCCGAGGGGGGGTTTTTT. The rearrangement links TRBV7-8 to TRBJ2-2; perhaps D is TRBD1 or TRBD2 (6 bases each). The ends were cut back, 5 bases at V and 16 bases at J, with 26 bases in the middle. The CDR3 runs to 15 residues. Germline CDR1 reads SGHVS; CDR2 reads FQNEAQ. Full variable domain (rest looked up from reference TRBV7-8 and TRBJ2-2): GAGVSQSPRYKVAKRGQDVALRCDPISGHVSLFWYQQALGQGPEFLTYFQNEAQLDKSGLPSDRFFAERPEGSVSTLKIQRTQQEDSAVYLCASSLEPGRPEGGFFGEGSRLTVL.

This clonotype was detected ten times or more. J is TRBJ1-6 and V is TRBV27; D is unclear. This CDR3 contains 13 residues. The germline V gene encodes CDR1 MNHEY and CDR2 SMNVEV (reference sequence). V was cut by 0 bases and J by 9 bases, with 6 bases left in between. CDR3 coding DNA: TGTGCCAGCAGTTTATCGGTCCTTTCACCCCTCCACTTT. Translating gives CASSLSVLSPLHF.

A few counts support this clonotype. V and J are TRBV7-2 and TRBJ1-2; D is perhaps TRBD1 (5 bases). The CDR3 spans 15 residues. CDR1 is SGHTA, CDR2 FQGNSA, per germline. V lost 1 base, J lost 2 bases, and 11 bases lay in between. CDR3 loop: CASSLGPGQNYGYTF. In DNA form, the CDR3 reads TGTGCCAGCAGCTTAGGTCCAGGACAAAACTATGGCTACACCTTC.

The chain joins TRBV20-1 to TRBJ2-5; TRBD2 agrees at 10 bases. CDR3 length: 16 amino acids. The trim removed 0 bases at V and 0 bases at J, leaving 4 bases unmatched. The germline V gene has CDR1 DFQATT and CDR2 SNEGSKA (reference sequence). CDR3 region: CSARDLAGEYQETQYF. CDR3 nucleotide sequence: TGCAGTGCTAGAGATCTAGCGGGAGAGTACCAAGAGACCCAGTACTTC.

This clonotype was observed at least ten times. The rearrangement uses TRBV10-3 and TRBJ1-2, with unresolved D. Germline CDR1 is ENHRY and CDR2 is SYGVKD. The CDR3 length is 13 residues. V lost 4 bases and J lost 2, with 8 bases in between. The CDR3 loop reads CAISGPRNYGYTF. As DNA, the CDR3 is TGTGCCATCAGTGGTCCGAGGAACTATGGCTACACCTTC.

This clonotype was recorded at least ten times. The chain is built from TRBV20-1 and TRBJ2-1; D uncertain. The CDR3 runs to 14 residues. Looked up from germline, CDR1 is DFQATT and CDR2 is SNEGSKA (reference sequence). Trimming took off 3 bases at V and 0 bases at J, with 9 bases between the two ends. The chain's CDR3 is CSARRRVSYNEQFF. CDR3 in DNA: TGCAGTGCTAGGCGCCGGGTCTCCTACAATGAGCAGTTCTTC.

The chain uses TRBV28 and TRBJ2-3, with 11 bases identical to TRBD2. The CDR3 runs 16 residues. Losses at the gene ends were 9 bases for V and 0 bases for J; bases not matched to a gene: 8. The germline CDR1 and CDR2 sequences are MDHEN and SYDVKM. The CDR3 reads CASNRLAGYSTDTQYF. CDR3 nucleotide sequence: TGTGCCAGTAACCGACTAGCGGGGTATAGCACAGATACGCAGTATTTT.

This chain uses TRBV29-1 with TRBJ2-5; 10 bases agree with TRBD1. This CDR3 comprises 13 residues. Losses at the gene ends were 7 bases for V and 5 bases for J; bases not matched to a gene: 7. Germline V gives CDR1 SQVTM, CDR2 ANQGSEA. The CDR3 bases are TGCAGCGGCGACAGGGGGCGAGGGGAGACCCAGTACTTC. This translates into CSGDRGRGETQYF.

The V call is TRBV2, the J call TRBJ2-7; weak D call: TRBD1 (5 bases). In germline, CDR1 is SNHLY, CDR2 FYNNEI. The CDR3 totals 12 residues. Trimming pared 6 bases from V and 4 bases from J, leaving 10 bases between. The CDR3 DNA is TGTGCCAGCAGATCCCAGGGTTACGAGCAGTACTTC. It codes for CASRSQGYEQYF.

This clonotype was picked up many times. The chain joins TRBV5-4 to TRBJ2-1; 9 nucleotides align to TRBD2. CDR1 SGHNT and CDR2 YYREEE come from the germline V gene (reference sequence). This CDR3 comprises 15 residues. The junction had 4 bases not matched to a gene; V was cut back by 4 bases and J by 2 bases. The CDR3 sequence is CASSTAGGPYNEQFF. DNA of the CDR3: TGTGCCAGCAGCACGGCGGGAGGGCCCTACAATGAGCAGTTCTTC.

Ten or more counts support this clonotype. The chain combines TRBV6-2 or TRBV6-3 with TRBJ1-6; TRBD1 is a possible D gene (5 bases). The germline CDR1 and CDR2 sequences are MNHEY and SVGEGT. The CDR3 has 20 residues. V lost 4 bases, J lost 0 bases, and 22 bases lay in between. The CDR3 DNA sequence: TGTGCCAGCAGTTCCGGGACTCCGAAAAACCCTTCCTCCTATAATTCACCCCTCCACTTT. This encodes CASSSGTPKNPSSYNSPLHF.

In this sample, this clonotype turned up a few times. The V gene is TRBV5-1, the J gene TRBJ2-3, with D uncertain. Trimming shortened V by 1 base and J by 0 bases, and 12 bases separated the two germline ends. The CDR3 totals 16 residues. CDR1 and CDR2 from the germline V gene are SGHRS and YFSETQ. The CDR3 spells CASSLRQLTSTDTQYF. The CDR3 DNA sequence: TGCGCCAGCAGCTTGCGGCAGCTAACTAGCACAGATACGCAGTATTTT.

This clonotype was picked up many times. The rearrangement joins TRBV4-1 to TRBJ2-5; 8 nucleotides agree with TRBD1. The CDR3 sequence is 17 residues long. Looked up from germline, CDR1 is MGHRA and CDR2 is YSYEKL. Unmatched junction bases numbered 12, after V lost 3 bases and J lost 3 bases. CDR3 in DNA: TGCGCCAGCAGCCAGGATAGGACAGGGATTATCGAAGAGACCCAGTACTTC. Protein product: CASSQDRTGIIEETQYF.

Ten or more counts support this clonotype. The CDR3 DNA reads as TGTGCCAGCAGCTTGCCGGGACAGGGGGCCACAGATACGCAGTATTTT. It encodes CASSLPGQGATDTQYF. The chain combines TRBV5-8 with TRBJ2-3; TRBD1 aligns across 12 bases. CDR1 SGHTS and CDR2 YDEGEE come from the germline V gene. Trimming removed 1 base from V and 2 bases from J; junction bases left unmatched: 2. The length of the CDR3 is 16 residues.